This T cell receptor beta chain was profiled in a study of cytomegalovirus exposure and HLA in healthy donors. This clone has only one observation. Its specificity is not known. The donors formed part of the roughly 120-subject validation cohort, distinct from the approximately 670-subject first cohort. From germline, CDR1 is SNHLY and CDR2 FYNNEI. The CDR3 runs 14 residues. The trim removed 9 bases at V and 2 bases at J, leaving 7 bases unmatched. Sequencing used immunoSEQ multiplex PCR; TCRdb keeps in-frame clones, though not all of them. The table includes about 200,000 clones, about 86% detected once. Study results and caveats: The study listed some 160 cytomegalovirus-associated TCR beta chains. Rare sequences made up most TCRs, while some public TCRs were found in many donors.

Sequencing used PBMCs. The J gene is TRBJ2-3, the V gene TRBV2; 8 positions agree with TRBD2. The clonotype comes from a young woman in good health and CMV-seronegative. This chain's CDR3 is CARTTSEDTDTQYF. DNA for the CDR3: TGTGCCAGAACGACTAGCGAGGACACAGATACGCAGTATTTT.